Listed below are T cell receptor beta chains from one sample, sequenced in a study of blood T cell repertoires in COVID-19. This table comes from immunoSEQ multiplex PCR, and its TCRdb copy is limited to in-frame clones, with some not included. The sample lists 130,000 or so clones, around two thirds occurring once. Sequenced input: peripheral blood. All receptors come from a woman aged 70 to 79 with acute or convalescent COVID-19. Both conserved end residues are part of each CDR3. The D gene is left open where the match is weak.

d_gene: .; v_gene: TRBV15; CDR3aa: CATSRPSGGIYTEAFF
d_gene: TRBD1; v_gene: TRBV10-3; CDR3aa: CAIRPGQGSEAFF
d_gene: .; v_gene: TRBV6-2/TRBV6-3; CDR3aa: CASSPVGGSYGNTIYF
d_gene: TRBD2; v_gene: TRBV2; CDR3aa: CASSPGLAGVETQYF
d_gene: TRBD2; v_gene: TRBV28; CDR3aa: CASSLDTSGRSYEQYF
d_gene: TRBD2; v_gene: TRBV13; CDR3aa: CASSIGLAGSFYNEQFF
d_gene: TRBD1; v_gene: TRBV5-1; CDR3aa: CASSSTGPEAFF
d_gene: TRBD2; v_gene: TRBV3-1/TRBV3-2; CDR3aa: CASSQDRAGGTTDTQYF
d_gene: TRBD1; v_gene: TRBV10-3; CDR3aa: CAISPRQGKETQYF
d_gene: TRBD1; v_gene: TRBV6-6; CDR3aa: CASSYSPTGVADEQYF
d_gene: TRBD2; v_gene: TRBV19; CDR3aa: CASSPTLTSGSYEQYF
d_gene: TRBD1; v_gene: TRBV30; CDR3aa: CAWVLRDRGNEQYF
d_gene: .; v_gene: TRBV19; CDR3aa: CASSISGQSTDTQYF
d_gene: .; v_gene: TRBV9; CDR3aa: CASSRAGASYNSPLHF
d_gene: .; v_gene: TRBV3-1/TRBV3-2; CDR3aa: CASSPLVGSSYEQYF
d_gene: .; v_gene: TRBV12-3/TRBV12-4; CDR3aa: CASSRQETQYF
d_gene: TRBD1; v_gene: TRBV5-8; CDR3aa: CASSSDRSISTDTQYF
d_gene: TRBD1; v_gene: TRBV6-1; CDR3aa: CASSDRGTVNMNTEAFF
d_gene: TRBD2; v_gene: TRBV19; CDR3aa: CASSTLAGKAYNEQFF
d_gene: .; v_gene: TRBV3-1/TRBV3-2; CDR3aa: CASSHDGQNYGYTF